This T cell receptor beta chain came from a study of blood T cell repertoires in COVID-19. In the study overall: T cells, B-cell-depleted T cells, or PBMCs supplied cDNA or gDNA.

Germline-derived CDR1 and CDR2 are SGHRS and YFSETQ. This CDR3 is 14 amino acids long. J lost 5 bases, V lost 4 bases, and 4 bases had no gene match. Patients of the Seattle cohort, enrolled during active infection, were followed longitudinally. Sequencing was performed with immunoSEQ multiplex PCR; in TCRdb, only in-frame clones are kept and a portion is missing. Among about 300,000 clones listed, over 75% were seen once. Material for sequencing was peripheral blood. This receptor was obtained from a woman aged 25 to 39 with COVID-19, enrolled during active disease. The rearrangement joins TRBV5-1 to TRBJ1-4, with 8 positions matching TRBD1. CDR3 residues: CASSTGQGNEKLFF. Here the CDR3 DNA reads TGCGCCAGCAGCACCGGACAGGGAAATGAAAAACTGTTTTTT.